One sample yielded the 12 T cell receptor beta chains listed below, sequenced in a study of cytomegalovirus exposure and HLA in healthy donors. Here immunoSEQ multiplex PCR was the method, and the copy in TCRdb shows in-frame clones only, minus some. The data hold about 180,000 clones, with 85% to 90% observed a single time. The sample was PBMCs. These receptors all come from a woman in her twenties or thirties in good health and CMV-seronegative.

This clone showed up just a few times. The rearrangement links TRBV5-1 to TRBJ1-6, with D uncertain. V was clipped by 0 bases and J by 9 bases, with 10 bases between them. The CDR3 spans 14 residues. Germline CDR1 reads SGHRS; CDR2 reads YFSETQ. CDR3 sequence reads: CASSLGQALSPLHF. The CDR3 DNA reads TGCGCCAGCAGCTTGGGGCAGGCTCTTTCACCCCTCCACTTT.

The V and J genes are TRBV5-1 and TRBJ2-7; 7 bases are shared with TRBD1. The germline CDR1 and CDR2 sequences are SGHRS and YFSETQ. Trimming removed 2 bases from V and 3 bases from J; junction bases left unmatched: 5. CDR3 length equals 14 residues. The CDR3 coding sequence is TGCGCCAGCAGCTTCGGGACAGCCAACTACGAGCAGTACTTC. This encodes CASSFGTANYEQYF.

This clone was observed once. The V call is TRBV6-5, the J call TRBJ2-7; D is perhaps TRBD2 (7 bases). Looked up from germline, CDR1 is MNHEY and CDR2 is SVGAGI. V lost 3 bases to trimming and J lost 7 bases, with 19 bases between them. This CDR3 comprises 15 residues. The CDR3 spells CASSYLRGGFGEQYF. CDR3 DNA: TGTGCCAGCAGTTATTTGAGGGGGGGATTTGGGGAGCAGTACTTC.

J is TRBJ1-6 and V is TRBV13; D call uncertain. The CDR3 runs to 20 residues. Per the germline V gene, CDR1 is PRHDT and CDR2 is FYEKMQ (reference sequence). V dropped 5 bases and J dropped 0 bases, with 23 bases sitting between them. CDR3 in DNA: TGTGCCAGCAGCCCCCAATCCAAAGTGGGCAGTAGCTCCTATAATTCACCCCTCCACTTT. Encoded protein: CASSPQSKVGSSSYNSPLHF.

The chain links TRBV5-6 to TRBJ2-5, with TRBD2 as a possible D gene (6 bases). Trimming stripped 6 bases from V and 7 bases from J, with 25 bases between. Germline-derived CDR1 and CDR2 are SGHDT and YYEEEE. This CDR3 has 16 amino acids. CDR3 in DNA: TGTGCCAGCAACCCTTGGGGGGTGTACCTCAAGGGGACCCAGTACTTC. Amino acid sequence: CASNPWGVYLKGTQYF.

This chain links TRBV11-2 with TRBJ2-1, with D possibly being TRBD1 (6 bases). Between the trimmed V and J ends, which lost 5 bases and 8 bases, there was a span of 19 bases. Germline assignment: CDR1 SGHAT and CDR2 FQNNGV. There are 15 residues in the CDR3. CDR3 sequence: CASSLGADSLHEQFF. The CDR3 DNA is TGTGCCAGCAGCCTAGGGGCGGACAGTCTCCATGAGCAGTTCTTC.

This chain joins TRBV7-9 and TRBJ2-5, with 11 bases identical to TRBD2. The CDR3 spans 17 residues. Unmatched junction bases numbered 10, after V lost 5 bases and J lost 2 bases. The germline V gene has CDR1 SEHNR and CDR2 FQNEAQ (reference sequence). DNA for the CDR3: TGTGCCAGCAGCATTCGACCGGGACTAGCGGAGCAAGAGACCCAGTACTTC. It yields the protein CASSIRPGLAEQETQYF. The full variable domain, in which reference TRBV7-9 and TRBJ2-5 provide the parts outside the CDR3, is DTGVSQNPRHKITKRGQNVTFRCDPISEHNRLYWYRQTLGQGPEFLTYFQNEAQLEKSRLLSDRFSAERPKGSFSTLEIQRTEQGDSAMYLCASSIRPGLAEQETQYFGPGTRLLVL.

The chain uses TRBV9 and TRBJ2-7; perhaps TRBD2 as D (6 bases). Trimming cost V 3 bases and J 6 bases, with 13 bases left between them. This CDR3 has 13 amino acids. CDR1 SGDLS and CDR2 YYNGEE come from the germline V gene. CDR3 nucleotides: TGTGCCAGCAGCGGAATCTACGGGGGCGAGCAGTACTTC. Translated: CASSGIYGGEQYF. The whole variable domain, filled in from reference TRBV9 and TRBJ2-7, reads DSGVTQTPKHLITATGQRVTLRCSPRSGDLSVYWYQQSLDQGLQFLIQYYNGEERAKGNILERFSAQQFPDLHSELNLSSLELGDSALYFCASSGIYGGEQYFGPGTRLTVT.

The V gene is TRBV30, the J gene TRBJ1-5; TRBD1 matches 8 bases. The CDR3 is 15 amino acids. CDR1 is GTSNPN, CDR2 SVGIG, per germline (reference sequence). V shed 0 bases and J 6 bases; nucleotides not matched to a gene: 7. The CDR3 DNA sequence: TGTGCCTGGAGTGTACATTCAGGGGGCGGTCAGCCCCAGCATTTT. Its translation is CAWSVHSGGGQPQHF. The variable domain in full, with the rest retrieved from reference TRBV30 and TRBJ1-5, is SQTIHQWPATLVQPVGSPLSLECTVEGTSNPNLYWYRQAAGRGLQLLFYSVGIGQISSEVPQNLSASRPQDRQFILSSKKLLLSDSGFYLCAWSVHSGGGQPQHFGDGTRLSIL.

The chain employs TRBV19 and TRBJ2-5, with D tentatively TRBD1 (6 bases). The CDR3 is made up of 14 amino acids. Germline-derived CDR1 and CDR2 are LNHDA and SQIVND (reference sequence). Trimming took 5 bases from V and 13 from J, leaving 23 bases between them. The CDR3 loop reads CASSGHSTGPAWYF. CDR3 DNA: TGTGCCAGTAGTGGGCATTCAACAGGGCCCGCTTGGTACTTC.

The chain carries TRBV27 and TRBJ1-4; no clear D. Germline assignment: CDR1 MNHEY and CDR2 SMNVEV (reference sequence). Trimming removed 6 bases from V and 0 bases from J, with 17 bases in between. The CDR3 has 17 residues. CDR3 in amino acids: CASSPMGGLATNEKLFF. For the CDR3, the DNA is TGTGCCAGCAGCCCCATGGGAGGCCTCGCAACTAATGAAAAACTGTTTTTT.

V usage is TRBV5-1 and J usage is TRBJ2-3; 8 bases are a match to TRBD1. This CDR3 is built from 16 residues. V lost 4 bases and J lost 4; bases outside the gene matches: 11. Germline lookup yields CDR1 SGHRS and CDR2 YFSETQ. The CDR3 region is CASSVRQGIFSDTQYF. The CDR3 nucleotides read TGCGCCAGCAGCGTCCGACAGGGGATTTTCTCAGATACGCAGTATTTT.